The next 22 T cell receptor beta chains were all read from a single sample in a study of human T cells and chemical hapten exposure. Whole blood, unfractionated, served as the material for total RNA extraction. TCRdb reanalysed the 5' RACE reads using MiXCR and keeps one entry per CDR3 protein. Of roughly 110,000 distinct CDR3 sequences listed, approximately 19% are singletons. The receptors were sampled from a human donor in good health.

This clonotype was counted once. The chain combines TRBV27 with TRBJ2-7; a weak D match, TRBD2 (6 bases). Per germline, CDR1 MNHEY and CDR2 SMNVEV (reference sequence). The ends were cut back, 2 bases at V and 2 bases at J, with 13 bases in the middle. This CDR3 region has 15 residues. The CDR3 region is CASSLPGTAPYEQYF. As DNA, the CDR3 is TGTGCCAGCAGTTTACCCGGGACTGCCCCCTACGAGCAGTACTTC.

The chain recombines TRBV29-1 with TRBJ1-5; 8 bases fit TRBD1. V lost 3 bases, J lost 4 bases, and 11 bases stayed unmatched. Per the germline V gene, CDR1 is SQVTM and CDR2 is ANQGSEA. The CDR3 is made up of 16 amino acids. Here the CDR3 DNA reads TGCAGCGTTGAGGTTACAGGGGGAGGACGGAATCAGCCCCAGCATTTT. Residues: CSVEVTGGGRNQPQHF.

This clonotype has more than one count but fewer than ten. V usage is TRBV29-1 and J usage is TRBJ2-7; D possibly matches TRBD1 or TRBD2 (5 bases each). Germline lookup yields CDR1 SQVTM and CDR2 ANQGSEA. Trimming removed 7 bases from V and 5 bases from J, with 18 bases in between. CDR3 length equals 13 residues. CDR3 nucleotide sequence: TGCAGCGCCAAGCCTGGGACGCTTAACGAGCAGTACTTC. Protein: CSAKPGTLNEQYF.

This rearrangement joins TRBV29-1 to TRBJ1-5; D unresolved. Deletions cut 4 bases from V and 3 bases from J, with 10 bases between. CDR3 size: 13 residues. Germline V gives CDR1 SQVTM, CDR2 ANQGSEA. CDR3 amino acids: CSVVLGNNQPQHF. Here the CDR3 DNA reads TGCAGCGTTGTATTGGGGAACAATCAGCCCCAGCATTTT.

This clonotype showed up just a few times. This chain links TRBV27 with TRBJ1-1, with D possibly matching TRBD1 (5 bases). Per germline, CDR1 MNHEY and CDR2 SMNVEV (reference sequence). The CDR3 is 15 residues long. V dropped 1 base and J dropped 1 base, with 10 bases sitting between them. In nucleotides, the CDR3 is TGTGCCAGCAGTTTATTTGGGGCGGGGAACACTGAAGCTTTCTTT. As protein: CASSLFGAGNTEAFF.

The chain has TRBV6-5 and TRBJ1-2; unclear D gene. In germline, CDR1 is MNHEY, CDR2 SVGAGI. The V end was cut by 7 bases, the J end by 0 bases, with 9 bases between. This CDR3 spans 13 amino acids. CDR3 sequence reads: CASTLGANYGYTF. The CDR3 coding sequence is TGTGCCAGCACACTCGGGGCTAACTATGGCTACACCTTC.

DNA of the CDR3: TGCAGCGCTCAGGGGGGTGATGAGACCCAGTACTTC. It specifies CSAQGGDETQYF. The genes are TRBV29-1 and TRBJ2-5, with D perhaps TRBD1 (7 bases). This CDR3 region has 12 residues. Germline V gene lookup returns CDR1 SQVTM and CDR2 ANQGSEA. V was pared by 7 bases and J by 5 bases, with 14 bases between.

This clonotype was seen many times. The chain uses TRBV29-1 and TRBJ2-7, with 9 nucleotides matching TRBD1. Germline V gives CDR1 SQVTM, CDR2 ANQGSEA. The length of the CDR3 is 13 residues. Trimming removed 6 bases from V and 7 bases from J; junction bases left unmatched: 10. CDR3 sequence (DNA): TGCAGCGTACGCCGGGACAGGGAATGGGAGCAGTACTTC. As protein: CSVRRDREWEQYF.

The J gene is TRBJ2-1, the V gene TRBV7-9; D gene ambiguous. Germline lookup yields CDR1 SEHNR and CDR2 FQNEAQ (reference sequence). This CDR3 spans 15 amino acids. Trimming shortened V by 7 bases and J by 2 bases, and 15 bases separated the two germline ends. DNA of the CDR3: TGTGCCAGCACCCTCCTTTCTAGAACCTACAATGAGCAGTTCTTC. Translating gives CASTLLSRTYNEQFF.

The rearrangement joins TRBV5-1 to TRBJ2-3; 7 bases align to TRBD1. CDR1 is SGHRS and CDR2 is YFSETQ in the germline V gene. There are 13 residues in the CDR3. Trimming at V came to 3 bases and at J to 4 bases, leaving 2 bases not matched to a gene. For the CDR3, the DNA is TGCGCCAGCAGCTCGACAGGGCCAGATACGCAGTATTTT. This translates into CASSSTGPDTQYF.

This clonotype has just a few counts. This chain links TRBV28 with TRBJ2-4; maybe TRBD2 (6 bases). The CDR3 covers 14 residues. V was trimmed by 1 base and J by 6 bases, leaving 10 bases between them. CDR1 and CDR2 from the germline V gene are MDHEN and SYDVKM. CDR3 sequence: CASSLYRGTNIQYF. In nucleotides, the CDR3 is TGTGCCAGCAGTTTATATCGGGGGACAAACATTCAGTACTTC.

This chain connects TRBV5-6 to TRBJ1-2; the match to TRBD1 covers 10 bases. From germline, CDR1 is SGHDT and CDR2 YYEEEE. The CDR3 length is 14 residues. The V and J ends lost 4 bases and 4 bases, in that order; junction bases with no gene match: 4. CDR3 amino acids: CASSPDRGIYGYTF. CDR3 DNA: TGTGCCAGCAGCCCGGACAGGGGGATCTATGGCTACACCTTC.

The CDR3: CASSSGLRGSSPLHF. Here the CDR3 DNA reads TGTGCCAGCAGCTCGGGGTTAAGGGGTAGTTCACCCCTCCACTTT. The chain recombines TRBV5-6 with TRBJ1-6, with a tentative D call TRBD1 (5 bases). V was cut by 3 bases and J by 9 bases, with 16 bases left in between. The CDR3 is 15 residues long. Germline V gene data show CDR1 as SGHDT and CDR2 as YYEEEE.

This clonotype has more than one count but fewer than ten. The chain has TRBV11-1 and TRBJ2-7; 7 bases fit TRBD2. The CDR3 runs to 14 residues. The germline V gene encodes CDR1 SGHAT and CDR2 FQDESV (reference sequence). V lost 4 bases to trimming and J lost 1 base; unmatched junction nucleotides: 4. The CDR3 here is CASSSTSISYEQYF. For the CDR3, the DNA is TGTGCCAGCAGCTCGACTAGCATTTCCTACGAGCAGTACTTC.

The chain employs TRBV7-6 and TRBJ2-7, with 7 bases identical to TRBD1. The CDR3 extends over 13 amino acids. Per the germline V gene, CDR1 is SGHVS and CDR2 is FNYEAQ. Trimming took 4 bases from V and 4 from J; bases not matched to a gene: 4. CDR3 bases: TGTGCCAGCAGCTCACAACAGGGGTACGAGCAGTACTTC. Protein product: CASSSQQGYEQYF.

This clonotype was observed a handful of times. The V and J genes are TRBV5-1 and TRBJ2-1; D possibly corresponds to TRBD1 (6 bases). CDR3 length equals 14 residues. CDR1 is SGHRS and CDR2 is YFSETQ in the germline V gene. V was pared by 8 bases and J by 2 bases, with 14 bases between. CDR3 amino acids: CASTRQGTYNEQFF. The CDR3, as DNA: TGCGCCAGTACTCGCCAGGGGACCTACAATGAGCAGTTCTTC.

A few counts support this clonotype. The chain joins TRBV7-6 to TRBJ2-7, with 8 bases fitting TRBD1. CDR3 length: 15 residues. CDR1 and CDR2 from the germline V gene are SGHVS and FNYEAQ. J gave up 0 bases and V 5 bases, and 6 bases lay outside the gene matches. This CDR3 is CASSTGQGHSYEQYF. CDR3 bases: TGTGCCAGCAGCACCGGACAGGGACACTCCTACGAGCAGTACTTC.

The rearrangement joins TRBV5-1 to TRBJ2-7; tentative D call: TRBD2 (6 bases). V dropped 8 bases and J dropped 3 bases, with 15 bases sitting between them. The CDR3 spans 13 residues. The germline CDR1 and CDR2 sequences are SGHRS and YFSETQ. The CDR3 here is CARLGGRGYEQYF. The CDR3 DNA sequence: TGCGCCAGACTCGGGGGAAGAGGCTACGAGCAGTACTTC. The variable domain in full, with the rest retrieved from reference TRBV5-1 and TRBJ2-7, is KAGVTQTPRYLIKTRGQQVTLSCSPISGHRSVSWYQQTPGQGLQFLFEYFSETQRNKGNFPGRFSGRQFSNSRSEMNVSTLELGDSALYLCARLGGRGYEQYFGPGTRLTVT.

This clonotype has at least ten counts. The chain recombines TRBV20-1 with TRBJ1-2; 7 bases are shared with TRBD1. Trimming removed 6 bases from V and 2 bases from J; junction bases left unmatched: 9. In germline, CDR1 is DFQATT, CDR2 SNEGSKA (reference sequence). The CDR3 is made up of 14 amino acids. In DNA, the CDR3 is TGCAGTGCCAGCCCGGGGACAGAGAACTATGGCTACACCTTC. Encoded protein: CSASPGTENYGYTF.

The rearrangement links TRBV4-1 to TRBJ2-5; 11 bases fit TRBD2. Per germline, CDR1 MGHRA and CDR2 YSYEKL. CDR3 length: 17 residues. Unmatched junction bases numbered 9, after V lost 4 bases and J lost 2 bases. CDR3 sequence reads: CASSRLAGGPEQETQYF. The CDR3 DNA reads TGCGCCAGCAGCCGTCTAGCGGGAGGTCCCGAACAAGAGACCCAGTACTTC.

The CDR3 spells CSVEGQGRINEQFF. CDR3 DNA: TGCAGCGTTGAGGGACAGGGGAGAATCAATGAGCAGTTCTTC. The chain uses TRBV29-1 and TRBJ2-1, with 10 bases identical to TRBD1. CDR1 and CDR2 from the germline V gene are SQVTM and ANQGSEA. This CDR3 is 14 amino acids long. V lost 3 bases and J lost 6; bases outside the gene matches: 5.

This clonotype turned up a few times. The chain joins TRBV7-2 to TRBJ1-5; 7 bases are shared with TRBD1. CDR1 is SGHTA, CDR2 FQGNSA, per germline. The V gene end was trimmed by 4 bases and the J gene end by 4 bases; junction bases not matched to a gene: 10. The CDR3 contains 16 residues. The CDR3 spells CASSSETTGVNQPQHF. CDR3 DNA sequence: TGTGCCAGCAGCTCAGAAACTACAGGGGTTAATCAGCCCCAGCATTTT.